In its sample, the clone carrying this T cell receptor (beta chain) was seen many times. The data originate from a study of human T cells and chemical hapten exposure. Study details: The scalp of each patient received a weekly diphenylcyclopropenone dose for the full roughly 24-week study. Alopecia areata, totalis and universalis patients, mostly female, were included.

As for time point: pre-sensitization, week 0. Treatment given: therapeutic diphenylcyclopropenone sensitization with weekly scalp DPC. The length of the CDR3 is 14 residues. Trimming removed 5 bases from V and 5 bases from J; junction bases left unmatched: 6. CDR1 is SGHAT, CDR2 FQNNGV, per germline. TCRdb itself ran the RACE reads through MiXCR, one entry per CDR3 protein. Seen here are about 380,000 distinct CDR3 sequences, 4.5% to 6% observed once, and the top ten hold approximately 2.4%. Material: whole blood, obtained in connection with sensitization to the hapten diphenylcyclopropenone (DPC). The clonotype originates from a woman aged 45 to 65 with alopecia areata. Some clones in this sample may be carry-over from other donors' samples. J is TRBJ2-1 and V is TRBV11-2; 7 bases are a match to TRBD1. The CDR3 here is CASSTTGLDNEQFF. The CDR3 region has the DNA TGTGCCAGCAGCACGACAGGGTTGGACAATGAGCAGTTCTTC.